The entry below describes one T cell receptor beta chain. This record belongs to a study of patients and donors after allogeneic stem cell transplantation. TCRdb recomputed calls from the RT-PCR reads with MiXCR, one row per CDR3 protein. This sample has hundreds of thousands of distinct CDR3 sequences; 16% occur once, and the top ten carry 7.2%. Germline-derived CDR1 and CDR2 are MGHRA and YSYEKL. V dropped 2 bases and J dropped 0; count of bases not matched to a gene: 15. The CDR3 runs to 19 residues. This TCR derives from a human donor who was either an allogeneic HSCT recipient or a stem cell or donor lymphocyte infusion donor (not recorded which). It is not recorded whose cells these are; they may come from a transplant donor. The source material was blood, either unsorted or a sorted T cell fraction (not recorded which). The rearrangement uses TRBV4-1 and TRBJ2-7; TRBD2 matches at 8 bases. CDR3 nucleotide sequence: TGCGCCAGCAGCCAATCTCCCCTGCGGGAGGCAAGGAGCTCCTACGAGCAGTACTTC. The encoded protein is CASSQSPLREARSSYEQYF.